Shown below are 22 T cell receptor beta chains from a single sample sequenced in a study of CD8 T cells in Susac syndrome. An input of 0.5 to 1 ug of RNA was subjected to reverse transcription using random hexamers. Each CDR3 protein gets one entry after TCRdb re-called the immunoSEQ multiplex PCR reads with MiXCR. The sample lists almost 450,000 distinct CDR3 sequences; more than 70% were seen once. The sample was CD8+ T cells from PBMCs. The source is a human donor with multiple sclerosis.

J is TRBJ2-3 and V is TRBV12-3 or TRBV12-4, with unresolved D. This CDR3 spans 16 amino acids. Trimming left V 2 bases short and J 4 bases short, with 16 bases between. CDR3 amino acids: CASSLSQYWPPDTQYF. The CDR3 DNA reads TGTGCCAGCAGTTTAAGCCAATATTGGCCCCCAGATACGCAGTATTTT.

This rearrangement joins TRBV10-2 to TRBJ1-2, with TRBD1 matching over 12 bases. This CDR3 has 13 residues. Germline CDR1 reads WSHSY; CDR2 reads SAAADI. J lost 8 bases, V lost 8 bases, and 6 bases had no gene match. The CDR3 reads CASGDRGHEGYTF. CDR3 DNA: TGCGCCAGCGGGGACAGGGGGCATGAAGGCTACACCTTC.

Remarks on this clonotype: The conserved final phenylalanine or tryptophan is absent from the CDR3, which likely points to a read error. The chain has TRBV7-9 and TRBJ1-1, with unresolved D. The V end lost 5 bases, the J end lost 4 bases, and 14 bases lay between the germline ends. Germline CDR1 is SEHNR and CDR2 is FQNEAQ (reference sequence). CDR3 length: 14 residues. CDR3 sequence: CASSPPIAGTEAFS. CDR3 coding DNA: TGTGCCAGCAGCCCACCCATCGCGGGCACTGAAGCTTTCTCT.

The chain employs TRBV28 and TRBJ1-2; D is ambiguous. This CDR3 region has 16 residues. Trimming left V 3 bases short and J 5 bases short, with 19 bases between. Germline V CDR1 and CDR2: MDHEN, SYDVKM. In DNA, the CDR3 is TGTGCCAGCAGTTTGCGACTTCTGGGTGATGAATATGGCTACACCTTC. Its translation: CASSLRLLGDEYGYTF.

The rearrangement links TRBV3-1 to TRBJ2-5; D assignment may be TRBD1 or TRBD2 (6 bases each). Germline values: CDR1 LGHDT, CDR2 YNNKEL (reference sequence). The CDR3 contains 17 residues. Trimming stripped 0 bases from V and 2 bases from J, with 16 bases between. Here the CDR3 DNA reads TGTGCCAGCAGCCAAGATGGAGGGCGACAGGTACAAGAGACCCAGTACTTC. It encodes CASSQDGGRQVQETQYF.

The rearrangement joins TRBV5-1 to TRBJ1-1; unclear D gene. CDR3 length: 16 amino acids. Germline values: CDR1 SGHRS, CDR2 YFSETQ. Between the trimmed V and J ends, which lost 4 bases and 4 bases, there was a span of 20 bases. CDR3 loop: CASSGLSSGPGTEAFF. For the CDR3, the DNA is TGCGCCAGCAGCGGGCTATCCTCAGGACCGGGCACTGAAGCTTTCTTT.

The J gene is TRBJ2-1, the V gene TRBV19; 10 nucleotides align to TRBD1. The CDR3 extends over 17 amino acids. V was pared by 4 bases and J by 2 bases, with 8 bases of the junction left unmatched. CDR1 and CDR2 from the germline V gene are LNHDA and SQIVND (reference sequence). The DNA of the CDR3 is TGTGCCAGTAGTAGACCCGGGACAGGGGATGCCTACAATGAGCAGTTCTTC. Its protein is CASSRPGTGDAYNEQFF. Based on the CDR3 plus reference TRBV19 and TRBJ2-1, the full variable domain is DGGITQSPKYLFRKEGQNVTLSCEQNLNHDAMYWYRQDPGQGLRLIYYSQIVNDFQKGDIAEGYSVSREKKESFPLTVTSAQKNPTAFYLCASSRPGTGDAYNEQFFGPGTRLTVL.

The CDR3 DNA reads as TGTGCCAGCGGGGGACTGAACCAAGAGACCCAGTACTTC. As protein: CASGGLNQETQYF. The rearrangement uses TRBV27 and TRBJ2-5; tentative D call: TRBD2 (6 bases). Trimming pared 8 bases from V and 0 bases from J, leaving 10 bases between. This CDR3 contains 13 residues. Germline loops: CDR1 MNHEY, CDR2 SMNVEV (reference sequence).

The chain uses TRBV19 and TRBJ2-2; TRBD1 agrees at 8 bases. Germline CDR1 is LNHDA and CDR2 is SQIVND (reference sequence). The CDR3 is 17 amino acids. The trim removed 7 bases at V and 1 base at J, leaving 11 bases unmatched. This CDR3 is CASTFPGGRVNTGELFF. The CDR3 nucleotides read TGTGCCAGTACCTTCCCAGGGGGCAGGGTGAACACCGGGGAGCTGTTTTTT.

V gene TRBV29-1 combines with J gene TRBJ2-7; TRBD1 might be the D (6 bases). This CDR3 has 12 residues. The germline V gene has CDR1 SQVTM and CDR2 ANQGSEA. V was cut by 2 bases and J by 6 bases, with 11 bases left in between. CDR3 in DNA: TGCAGCGTTGAATTACAGGGATTCGAGCAGTACTTC. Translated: CSVELQGFEQYF.

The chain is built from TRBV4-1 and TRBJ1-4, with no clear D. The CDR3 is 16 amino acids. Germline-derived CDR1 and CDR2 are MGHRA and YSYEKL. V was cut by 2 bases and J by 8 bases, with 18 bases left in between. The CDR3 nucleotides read TGCGCCAGCAGCCAAAACCGTGAGGTGGGCCAAGAAAAACTGTTTTTT. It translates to CASSQNREVGQEKLFF.

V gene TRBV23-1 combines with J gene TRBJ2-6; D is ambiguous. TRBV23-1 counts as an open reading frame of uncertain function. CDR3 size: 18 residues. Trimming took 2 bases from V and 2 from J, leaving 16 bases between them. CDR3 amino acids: CASSQAVREAPGANVLTF. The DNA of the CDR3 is TGCGCCAGCAGTCAAGCGGTACGTGAGGCCCCTGGGGCCAACGTCCTGACTTTC.

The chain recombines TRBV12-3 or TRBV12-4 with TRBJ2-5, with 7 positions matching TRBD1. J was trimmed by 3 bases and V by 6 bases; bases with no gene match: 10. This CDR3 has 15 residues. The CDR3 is CASRYRRDREETQYF. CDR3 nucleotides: TGTGCCAGCAGGTATCGCCGGGACAGAGAAGAGACCCAGTACTTC.

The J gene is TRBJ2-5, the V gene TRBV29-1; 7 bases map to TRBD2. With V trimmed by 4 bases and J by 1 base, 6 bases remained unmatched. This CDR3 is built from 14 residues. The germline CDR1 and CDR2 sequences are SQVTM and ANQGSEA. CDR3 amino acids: CSVGGGLGQETQYF. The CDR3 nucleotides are TGCAGCGTTGGGGGGGGTTTAGGCCAAGAGACCCAGTACTTC.

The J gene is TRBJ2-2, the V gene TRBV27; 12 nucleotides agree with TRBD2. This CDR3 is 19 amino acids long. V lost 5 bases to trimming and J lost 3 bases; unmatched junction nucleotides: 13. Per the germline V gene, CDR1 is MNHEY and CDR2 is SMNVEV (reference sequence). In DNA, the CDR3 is TGTGCCAGCAGTGCCCGGACTAGCGGGAATAAGATGGACACCGGGGAGCTGTTTTTT. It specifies CASSARTSGNKMDTGELFF.

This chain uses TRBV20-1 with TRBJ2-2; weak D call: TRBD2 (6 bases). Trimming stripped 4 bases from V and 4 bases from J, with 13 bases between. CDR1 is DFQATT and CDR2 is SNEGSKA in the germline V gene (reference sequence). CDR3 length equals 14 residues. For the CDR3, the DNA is TGCAGTGCTACTCCGGGAGATGGCACCGGGGAGCTGTTTTTT. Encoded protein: CSATPGDGTGELFF.

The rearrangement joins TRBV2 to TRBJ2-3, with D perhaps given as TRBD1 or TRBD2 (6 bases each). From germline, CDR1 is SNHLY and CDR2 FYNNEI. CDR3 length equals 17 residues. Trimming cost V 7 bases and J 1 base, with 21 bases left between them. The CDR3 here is CASTPGARAVGTDTQYF. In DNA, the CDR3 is TGTGCCAGCACCCCGGGGGCCAGGGCGGTTGGCACAGATACGCAGTATTTT.

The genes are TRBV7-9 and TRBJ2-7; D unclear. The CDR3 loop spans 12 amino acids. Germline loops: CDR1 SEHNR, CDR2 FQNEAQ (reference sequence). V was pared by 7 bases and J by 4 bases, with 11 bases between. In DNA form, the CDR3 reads TGTGCCAGCACCTATACGGAGTACGAGCAGTACTTC. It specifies CASTYTEYEQYF.

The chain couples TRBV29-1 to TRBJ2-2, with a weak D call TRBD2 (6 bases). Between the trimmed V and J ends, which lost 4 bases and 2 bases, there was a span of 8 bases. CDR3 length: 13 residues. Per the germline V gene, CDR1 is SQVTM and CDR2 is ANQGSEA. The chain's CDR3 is CSVVGLNTGELFF. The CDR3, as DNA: TGCAGCGTTGTGGGACTTAACACCGGGGAGCTGTTTTTT.

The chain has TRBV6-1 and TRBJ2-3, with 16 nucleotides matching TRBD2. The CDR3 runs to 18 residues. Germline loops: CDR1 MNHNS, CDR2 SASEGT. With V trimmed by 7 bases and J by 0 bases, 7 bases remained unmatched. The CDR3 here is CASKGLAGGYSSTDTQYF. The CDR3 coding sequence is TGTGCCAGCAAGGGACTAGCGGGAGGGTACTCTAGCACAGATACGCAGTATTTT.

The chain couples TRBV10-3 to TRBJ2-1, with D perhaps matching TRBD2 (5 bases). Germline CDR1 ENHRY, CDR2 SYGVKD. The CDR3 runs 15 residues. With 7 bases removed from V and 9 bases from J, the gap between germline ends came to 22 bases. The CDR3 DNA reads TGTGCCATCAACGCCAACCCACGCATCGGAGGTGAGCAGTTCTTC. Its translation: CAINANPRIGGEQFF.

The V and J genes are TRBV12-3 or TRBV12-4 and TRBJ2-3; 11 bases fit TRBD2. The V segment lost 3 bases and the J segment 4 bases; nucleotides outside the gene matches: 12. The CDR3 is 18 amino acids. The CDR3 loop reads CASSFSSGRARSPDTQYF. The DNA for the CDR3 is TGTGCCAGCAGTTTCAGTAGCGGGAGGGCCAGGTCCCCAGATACGCAGTATTTT.